Sequencing of this T cell receptor (beta chain) was carried out in a study of T cells in localized non-small cell lung cancer (dated by TCRdb to the early 2020s). Broadly, across the study: The study examined T cell repertoires in under 300 patients with early-stage NSCLC and compared tumors with uninvolved tumor-adjacent lungs. All 240 or so NSCLC patients in the cohort were treatment-naive and had localized lung tumors that were resected. The mean age of the NSCLC patients was 50 to 85 years, with roughly 120 men and 85 to 110 women.

At diagnosis, peripheral blood, uninvolved tumor-adjacent lung and tumor were collected and were preserved as a mix of fresh-frozen and FFPE material. For TCR repertoire profiling, the blood samples were analyzed as peripheral blood mononuclear cells. A word on this clone: Its target antigen remains unknown. Nothing much larger sits one base from this clone, and base qualities are not available.

Inclusive of the bounding cysteine and phenylalanine, the CDR3 is 16 residues long. CDR3 DNA only is kept here, 48 bases in frame from base 1. The germline V end is reduced by 3 bases and the J end by 2 bases; junction bases left unmatched: 9. CDR1 and CDR2, looked up from the germline V gene, are SGDLS and YYNGEE. General study outcomes and caveats: Uninvolved tumor-adjacent lung showed the highest T cell clonality, higher than tumor, which suggests more focused antigenic responses in the uninvolved tumor-adjacent lung. Because the study design was exploratory, TCR variables were selected using unadjusted p-values without false-discovery rate correction. Because multi-region tumor sequencing was not done, intratumor heterogeneity could not be ruled out. A median of about 55 of the top 100 tumor clones were detected in paired uninvolved adjacent lung, and around 30 of these tumor clones were also found among the top 100 clones of the paired uninvolved adjacent lung. Longer overall survival was associated with higher T cell density in blood, whereas shorter survival was associated with higher clonality in adjacent lung.

TCR beta CDR3 regions were sequenced from DNA using the immunoSEQ Assay. In the original analysis: To compute T cell density, TCR beta template counts were normalized to usable DNA, which was estimated by amplifying housekeeping genes. The preseqR package was used to estimate richness by extrapolating to 400,000 templates for PBMC samples and to 120,000 templates for tissue samples. Clonality was calculated as one minus Pielou's evenness. To identify tissue-enriched TCRs, differential abundance testing was run on productive amino-acid clonotypes with a minimum total count of 5 and an alpha of 0.1. Repertoire overlap between compartments was quantified with the Jaccard Index and Morisita Overlap Index. GLIPH clustered TCR beta CDR3s with public tetramer-defined viral CDR3s; viral motifs required at least three viral sequences plus V-gene enrichment. The table was pulled from immuneACCESS by TCRdb, which kept in-frame rearrangements only. Such tables lose some clones; where checked, under half of the loss comes from unresolved V genes, and the rest has no known cause. V and J calls and clone size are copied from that table; D and trimming were computed from the DNA. The sample contains 86,000 or so clones, 84% of them found a single time. Together, the top ten hold 2.8% of the sample.

The specimen was peripheral blood, collected before any cancer treatment. This TCR derives from a man aged 35 to 69 with stage I lung adenocarcinoma. The V and J segments used are TRBV9 and TRBJ2-7; 9 central nucleotides agree with TRBD2. The DNA is TGTGCCAGCAGCGCCGCGGGGGGGCCGCGGACCTACGAGCAGTACTTC. This is translated as CASSAAGGPRTYEQYF. The full variable domain, completed from the reference TRBV9 and TRBJ2-7 proteins outside the CDR3, reads DSGVTQTPKHLITATGQRVTLRCSPRSGDLSVYWYQQSLDQGLQFLIQYYNGEERAKGNILERFSAQQFPDLHSELNLSSLELGDSALYFCASSAAGGPRTYEQYFGPGTRLTVT.